The present T cell receptor beta chain was sequenced within a study of CD8 T cells in Susac syndrome. TCR beta from blood CD8+ and CD4+ T cells was sequenced. Healthy donors formed controls matched for age and sex. TEMRA cells were FACS-enriched, while CD8+ and CD4+ T cells were negatively isolated. The V gene lost 5 bases and the J gene lost 2 bases, with 14 bases spanning the gap. Germline V gene lookup returns CDR1 MNHNS and CDR2 SASEGT. The CDR3 is 15 residues long. The RNA, about 0.45 to 1 ug, was put through reverse transcription using random hexamers. TCRdb fed the immunoSEQ multiplex PCR reads into MiXCR, producing one record per CDR3 protein. Of under 70,000 distinct CDR3 sequences listed, around 94% were seen once; the top ten hold approximately 0.21%.

This TCR was recovered from a human donor in good health. This rearrangement joins TRBV6-1 to TRBJ2-3, with D unclear. Sequencing was done on a sample of CD8+ T cells from PBMCs. The CDR3 is CASSKLRAVTDTQYF. The DNA for the CDR3 is TGTGCCAGCAGTAAACTCCGGGCTGTCACAGATACGCAGTATTTT.